This T cell receptor beta chain was identified in a study of cytomegalovirus exposure and HLA in healthy donors. Study at large: Genotyping of hundreds of donors showed that approximately 83% belonged to the Caucasian-associated ancestry cluster. Study results and limitations: Later analysis demonstrated an association between a missense DCLRE1C variant and TCR beta V- and J-gene trimming.

Concerning this clone itself: What it recognizes is unknown.

The V gene lost 1 base and the J gene lost 6 bases, with 15 bases spanning the gap. This CDR3 is built from 15 residues. Germline CDR1 and CDR2: LGHNA and YNFKEQ. Both 60 Vbeta primers and 13 Jbeta primers went into the PCR. Clones were sequenced by immunoSEQ multiplex PCR, and TCRdb holds only the in-frame ones, with some missing. Here the sample spans 150,000 to 180,000 clones, 70% to 80% being singletons. The chain employs TRBV4-2 and TRBJ1-2, with D possibly being TRBD1 (5 bases). This TCR derives from a man aged 30-40 years in good health and CMV-seropositive. The specimen was PBMCs. In DNA, the CDR3 is TGTGCCAGCAGCCAAGGTCCAGGGCAGTGGGATGGCTACACCTTC. It yields the protein CASSQGPGQWDGYTF.